This T cell receptor beta chain comes out of a study of T cell changes during pregnancy in multiple sclerosis. Trimming took off 0 bases at V and 0 bases at J, with 17 bases between the two ends. This CDR3 contains 18 residues. The germline V gene has CDR1 SGHRS and CDR2 YFSETQ. Sequencing was performed with immunoSEQ multiplex PCR; in TCRdb, only in-frame clones are kept and a portion is missing. The data show tens of thousands of clones, with around 88% seen just once and approximately 0.69% held by the top ten. The sample here was CD4+ T cells from peripheral blood mononuclear cells, taken in the first trimester of pregnancy. The TCR originated in a female donor in good health, enrolled as a control in a pregnancy study. The rearrangement links TRBV5-1 to TRBJ2-3; perhaps TRBD1 as D (5 bases). The CDR3 spells CASSLDLFRSGSTDTQYF. CDR3 nucleotides: TGCGCCAGCAGCTTGGATTTATTTCGGTCAGGGAGCACAGATACGCAGTATTTT.